This TCR beta chain comes out of a study of blood T cell repertoires in COVID-19. Study as a whole: The United States, Italy and Spain supplied acute and convalescent COVID-19 samples. T cells, B-cell-depleted T cells, or PBMCs provided the cDNA or gDNA that served as material.

Source study methods: Using reference gene primer amplification, nucleated cell counts were estimated. TCRdb keeps only in-frame clones here, not all; method: immunoSEQ multiplex PCR. From that table come the V and J calls and clone size; the DNA was used to work out D and trimming. The sample includes tens of thousands of clones, roughly nine tenths of them seen just once. CDR1 is MDHEN, CDR2 SYDVKM, per germline. V lost 6 bases to trimming and J lost 0 bases, with 6 bases between them. The CDR3 runs 12 residues. The rearrangement joins TRBV28 to TRBJ2-7; D unclear. The sequence came from an older man with acute or convalescent COVID-19. Sequencing input: peripheral blood. The CDR3 sequence: CASRASSYEQYF. Written as DNA, the CDR3 is TGTGCCAGCAGGGCCAGCTCCTACGAGCAGTACTTC.